This T cell receptor beta chain comes out of a study of T cell responses to AZD1222 COVID-19 vaccine. Overall study findings and caveats: The donor cohort was predominantly white British with a female majority, and clonal diversity may have been underestimated.

This CDR3 is 14 amino acids long. Germline-derived CDR1 and CDR2 are SGHRS and YFSETQ. The V end lost 4 bases, the J end lost 3 bases, and 11 bases lay between the germline ends. A word on this clone: As yet, its antigen is unknown.

Data came from immunoSEQ multiplex PCR; TCRdb stores just in-frame clones and leaves some out. The sample has approximately 100,000 clones, roughly 84% seen once. The sequence was collected from an adult in good health. The chain is built from TRBV5-1 and TRBJ2-1; D is possibly TRBD1 (6 bases). The sequencing used peripheral blood, collected on day 0 of AZD1222 vaccination. Here the CDR3 reads CASSPDSYYNEQFF. In DNA, the CDR3 is TGCGCCAGCAGCCCGGACAGTTACTACAATGAGCAGTTCTTC. Complete variable domain (other parts from reference TRBV5-1 and TRBJ2-1): KAGVTQTPRYLIKTRGQQVTLSCSPISGHRSVSWYQQTPGQGLQFLFEYFSETQRNKGNFPGRFSGRQFSNSRSEMNVSTLELGDSALYLCASSPDSYYNEQFFGPGTRLTVL.